The 23 T cell receptor beta chains below all came from one sample that was sequenced in a study of shared clonotypes between healthy human individuals. Only in-frame clones appear in the TCRdb table, and some are missing; sequencing was by immunoSEQ multiplex PCR. This repertoire shows roughly 2.2 million clones, 80% to 95% found once; its top ten account for roughly 0.34%. The sequencing input was naive CD4+ T cells from PBMCs. Noted subset: CD45RA+ positively selected. The receptors stem from a man aged 18 to 35 in good health. Some clones in this sample may be carry-over from other donors' samples.

The chain is built from TRBV6-1 and TRBJ2-1; 8 bases fit TRBD2. V shed 2 bases, J shed 6 bases, and the junction held 6 bases outside the gene matches. CDR3 length equals 15 residues. Germline V gene data show CDR1 as MNHNS and CDR2 as SASEGT. The CDR3 protein is CASSEPGLGRNEQFF. CDR3 DNA sequence: TGTGCCAGCAGTGAACCGGGACTAGGACGCAATGAGCAGTTCTTC.

This chain joins TRBV7-2 and TRBJ2-1; 8 bases align to TRBD2. CDR3 length equals 18 residues. The V gene's germline CDR1 is SGHTA and CDR2 FQGNSA. V was pared by 0 bases and J by 3 bases, with 10 bases of the junction left unmatched. For the CDR3, the DNA is TGTGCCAGCAGCTTAGCGCAAAGCGGGAGTTTTGTCTACAATGAGCAGTTCTTC. Protein product: CASSLAQSGSFVYNEQFF.

This clone was picked up one time. The chain employs TRBV18 and TRBJ1-2; D gene unclear. The CDR3 has 17 residues. Trimming removed 0 bases from V and 1 base from J, with 15 bases in between. The germline V gene encodes CDR1 KGHSH and CDR2 LQKENI. In DNA form, the CDR3 reads TGTGCCAGCTCACCACCGAGTATAGGGCTCATTAACTATGGCTACACCTTC. Translating it yields CASSPPSIGLINYGYTF. Looking up the rest from reference TRBV18 and TRBJ1-2 gives the full variable domain: NAGVMQNPRHLVRRRGQEARLRCSPMKGHSHVYWYRQLPEEGLKFMVYLQKENIIDESGMPKERFSAEFPKEGPSILRIQQVVRGDSAAYFCASSPPSIGLINYGYTFGSGTRLTVV.

The chain carries TRBV10-1 and TRBJ2-7, with 9 bases lining up with TRBD1. Per germline, CDR1 WNHNN and CDR2 SYGVQD (reference sequence). V trimming: 6 bases; J trimming: 6 bases; junction bases outside the gene matches: 9. CDR3 length equals 14 residues. The CDR3 bases are TGCGCCAGCAGATCCGGGACAGGGAGGGCCGAGCAGTACTTC. Its translation is CASRSGTGRAEQYF.

This clone appeared a few times. Other DNA sequences of this sample code for an identical CDR3. The rearrangement links TRBV5-4 to TRBJ1-2; D is unresolved. From germline, CDR1 is SGHNT and CDR2 YYREEE (reference sequence). This CDR3 has 14 residues. The V end was cut by 0 bases, the J end by 0 bases, with 6 bases between. The CDR3 coding sequence is TGTGCCAGCAGCTTGGGATCGGCTAACTATGGCTACACCTTC. Translated, it gives CASSLGSANYGYTF.

The chain has TRBV6-5 and TRBJ1-4; maybe TRBD1 (6 bases). V lost 5 bases and J 3 bases, leaving 10 bases between the germline ends. The CDR3 sequence is 14 residues long. Germline V gene lookup returns CDR1 MNHEY and CDR2 SVGAGI. CDR3 sequence (DNA): TGTGCCAGCAGTGCAGGGGTGGCTAATGAAAAACTGTTTTTT. Translated: CASSAGVANEKLFF.

This chain connects TRBV4-1 to TRBJ2-3; D is unresolved. V lost 0 bases and J lost 2, with 12 bases in between. This CDR3 spans 16 amino acids. Germline-derived CDR1 and CDR2 are MGHRA and YSYEKL. CDR3 in amino acids: CASSQEGGGITDTQYF. The CDR3, as DNA: TGCGCCAGCAGCCAAGAAGGTGGCGGTATCACAGATACGCAGTATTTT.

V gene TRBV2 combines with J gene TRBJ1-5; tentatively, D is TRBD1 (5 bases). V lost 3 bases and J lost 6, with 9 bases in between. Germline V CDR1 and CDR2: SNHLY, FYNNEI. The CDR3 has 13 residues. The CDR3 here is CASSDEGFQPQHF. The CDR3 coding sequence is TGTGCCAGCAGTGACGAGGGGTTTCAGCCCCAGCATTTT.

Concerning this clone: Other DNA sequences from this sample encode an identical CDR3 as well. V is TRBV7-9 and J is TRBJ2-7; D call uncertain. The CDR3 length is 11 residues. The V gene lost 2 bases and the J gene lost 7 bases, with 6 bases spanning the gap. Germline CDR1 and CDR2: SEHNR and FQNEAQ (reference sequence). The CDR3 sequence is CASSLFDEQYF. The DNA for the CDR3 is TGTGCCAGCAGCTTATTCGATGAGCAGTACTTC.

This clone was seen a handful of times. The chain has TRBV20-1 and TRBJ1-1, with D unclear. CDR1 and CDR2 from the germline V gene are DFQATT and SNEGSKA (reference sequence). Trimming removed 5 bases at V and 11 bases at J, with 12 bases between. CDR3 length: 10 amino acids. The CDR3 sequence: CSASPAGAFF. In DNA form, the CDR3 reads TGCAGTGCTTCCCCCGCCGGGGCTTTCTTT.

For this clone: Additional DNA sequences in this sample encode the identical CDR3. V and J are TRBV11-2 and TRBJ2-1, with D unclear. Germline lookup yields CDR1 SGHAT and CDR2 FQNNGV. The V gene lost 5 bases and the J gene lost 1 base, with 6 bases spanning the gap. The CDR3 length is 13 residues. The DNA of the CDR3 is TGTGCCAGCAGCCCAGGTTCCTACAATGAGCAGTTCTTC. Its protein product is CASSPGSYNEQFF.

The chain is built from TRBV29-1 and TRBJ1-1, with 9 bases that match TRBD1. In germline, CDR1 is SQVTM, CDR2 ANQGSEA. This CDR3 has 13 amino acids. Unmatched junction bases numbered 8, after V lost 7 bases and J lost 5 bases. CDR3 bases: TGCAGCGGATCGGGACAGGGTTATACTGAAGCTTTCTTT. Translated, it gives CSGSGQGYTEAFF. The complete variable domain, with remaining parts taken from reference TRBV29-1 and TRBJ1-1, reads SAVISQKPSRDICQRGTSLTIQCQVDSQVTMMFWYRQQPGQSLTLIATANQGSEATYESGFVIDKFPISRPNLTFSTLTVSNMSPEDSSIYLCSGSGQGYTEAFFGQGTRLTVV.

This clone was detected only once. The chain combines TRBV5-1 with TRBJ2-2, with D possibly called TRBD1 or TRBD2 (6 bases each). Trimming left V 6 bases short and J 10 bases short, with 22 bases between. Per germline, CDR1 SGHRS and CDR2 YFSETQ. The CDR3 extends over 15 amino acids. The CDR3 region has the DNA TGCGCCAGCACCCCAGGGGCGGGACATTTCGCGGAGCTGTTTTTT. It is translated as CASTPGAGHFAELFF.

This rearrangement joins TRBV4-1 to TRBJ2-7, with D unclear. The CDR3 has 16 amino acids. V lost 5 bases, J lost 2 bases, and 19 bases lay in between. CDR1 MGHRA and CDR2 YSYEKL come from the germline V gene. CDR3 amino acids: CASSWPSTANTYEQYF. The CDR3 DNA sequence: TGCGCCAGCAGCTGGCCCTCCACAGCGAACACCTACGAGCAGTACTTC.

The CDR3 loop reads CASSSGRPGGRETQYF. CDR3 DNA sequence: TGTGCCAGCAGCTCCGGGAGACCAGGGGGCAGGGAGACCCAGTACTTC. The V and J genes are TRBV28 and TRBJ2-5; 8 bases map to TRBD1. V shed 6 bases and J 5 bases; nucleotides not matched to a gene: 14. The germline V gene has CDR1 MDHEN and CDR2 SYDVKM. CDR3 length equals 16 residues.

The chain joins TRBV18 to TRBJ1-2; no firm D call. The CDR3 runs 16 residues. Deletions cut 6 bases from V and 5 bases from J, with 22 bases between. The V gene's germline CDR1 is KGHSH and CDR2 LQKENI. The CDR3 is CASSPPQWQTTYGYTF. For the CDR3, the DNA is TGTGCCAGCTCCCCCCCCCAATGGCAGACCACTTATGGCTACACCTTC.

The chain carries TRBV5-4 and TRBJ2-1, with TRBD2 identical over 9 bases. Per germline, CDR1 SGHNT and CDR2 YYREEE (reference sequence). The CDR3 is made up of 16 amino acids. Germline trimming cut 4 bases from V and 8 bases from J; bases unmatched to any gene: 13. The CDR3 reads CASSPAGRVAGDEQFF. Written as DNA, the CDR3 is TGTGCCAGCAGCCCCGCGGGTCGGGTAGCGGGAGATGAGCAGTTCTTC.

The chain couples TRBV5-1 to TRBJ2-5; TRBD1 matches at 9 bases. V trimming: 3 bases; J trimming: 5 bases; junction bases outside the gene matches: 14. The CDR3 length is 17 residues. Germline V gene sequence: CDR1 SGHRS, CDR2 YFSETQ. The CDR3 DNA follows: TGCGCCAGCAGCTCGGGGACGCAAGGGACAGGGTGGGAGACCCAGTACTTC. Its translation is CASSSGTQGTGWETQYF.

The V call is TRBV5-1, the J call TRBJ2-5; possibly TRBD2 for D (5 bases). CDR3 length: 14 amino acids. Germline values: CDR1 SGHRS, CDR2 YFSETQ. V lost 0 bases, J lost 3 bases, and 9 bases lay in between. The CDR3 protein is CASSLERGKETQYF. The CDR3 DNA follows: TGCGCCAGCAGCTTGGAGAGAGGGAAAGAGACCCAGTACTTC.

The rearrangement joins TRBV10-3 to TRBJ2-5, with D maybe TRBD2 (5 bases). Germline-derived CDR1 and CDR2 are ENHRY and SYGVKD. CDR3 size: 15 residues. Trimming pared 2 bases from V and 4 bases from J, leaving 14 bases between. The CDR3 region is CAISEGLAFGETQYF. Here the CDR3 DNA reads TGTGCCATCAGTGAGGGGCTAGCTTTCGGAGAGACCCAGTACTTC.

The V gene is TRBV28, the J gene TRBJ1-5; 9 bases fit TRBD1. The CDR3 is made up of 15 amino acids. The V segment lost 1 base and the J segment 5 bases; nucleotides outside the gene matches: 3. Germline V CDR1 and CDR2: MDHEN, SYDVKM. The CDR3 bases are TGTGCCAGCAGTTTATCGACAGGGGGGGATCAGCCCCAGCATTTT. Translation gives CASSLSTGGDQPQHF.

This chain joins TRBV5-6 and TRBJ2-5, with 10 bases identical to TRBD1. Judging by the DNA end, TRBJ2-7 fits better; the J call may be wrong. Germline assignment: CDR1 SGHDT and CDR2 YYEEEE. This CDR3 has 18 residues. The DNA for the CDR3 is TGTGCCAGCAGCATGGGAGGGATCGCGGGGACAGGGGTCTACGAGCAGTACTTC. Encoded protein: CASSMGGIAGTGVYEQYF.

This chain joins TRBV7-2 and TRBJ1-5; D unresolved. Between the trimmed V and J ends, which lost 2 bases and 5 bases, there was a span of 7 bases. Germline V lookup: CDR1 SGHTA, CDR2 FQGNSA. The CDR3 spans 13 residues. The CDR3 nucleotides are TGTGCCAGCAGCTTAAGGGCTGATCAGCCCCAGCATTTT. Amino acids: CASSLRADQPQHF.